These 15 T cell receptor beta chains came from one sample sequenced in a study of T-cell reconstitution after alpha-beta-depleted transplantation in children. TCRbeta library preparation incorporated unique molecular identifiers. TCRdb redid the calling of the PCR reads with MiXCR, one entry per CDR3 protein. This sample has some 500,000 distinct CDR3 sequences, with about 17% found just once. Here the sequenced sample was PBMCs from the stem cell graft donor, taken from the stem cell graft. These receptors all stem from a human donor who donated a stem cell graft to a child with acute lymphoblastic leukemia.

V usage is TRBV7-3 and J usage is TRBJ2-1; D call uncertain. Per germline, CDR1 SGHTA and CDR2 FQGTGA. The CDR3 spans 12 residues. Trimming removed 0 bases at V and 8 bases at J, with 5 bases between. The CDR3 here is CASSLTADEQFF. Written as DNA, the CDR3 is TGTGCCAGCAGCTTAACAGCAGATGAGCAGTTCTTC.

This clonotype was detected a few times. This chain connects TRBV12-3 or TRBV12-4 to TRBJ2-3; the D is unclear. V lost 5 bases to trimming and J lost 5 bases, with 14 bases between them. The CDR3 totals 14 residues. CDR3 DNA sequence: TGTGCCAGCAGTCCTCTCGGACGGTTAGATACGCAGTATTTT. Residues: CASSPLGRLDTQYF.

This clonotype was picked up a small number of times. The chain has TRBV27 and TRBJ2-1, with TRBD2 matching 11 bases. The junction had 7 bases not matched to a gene; V was cut back by 5 bases and J by 4 bases. This CDR3 is 16 amino acids long. CDR1 is MNHEY and CDR2 is SMNVEV in the germline V gene (reference sequence). The CDR3 sequence: CASSLGTSGHYNEQFF. Written as DNA, the CDR3 is TGTGCCAGCAGTCTCGGGACTAGCGGACATTACAATGAGCAGTTCTTC.

The V call is TRBV5-6, the J call TRBJ2-5; 11 nucleotides align to TRBD2. The length of the CDR3 is 17 residues. Germline CDR1 is SGHDT and CDR2 is YYEEEE. The ends lost 2 bases at V and 4 bases at J; junction bases unmatched: 10. CDR3 amino acids: CASSFKLAGVGRETQYF. In DNA form, the CDR3 reads TGTGCCAGCAGCTTCAAACTAGCGGGAGTAGGGCGAGAGACCCAGTACTTC. Together with reference TRBV5-6 and TRBJ2-5, the CDR3 gives the full variable domain: DAGVTQSPTHLIKTRGQQVTLRCSPKSGHDTVSWYQQALGQGPQFIFQYYEEEERQRGNFPDRFSGHQFPNYSSELNVNALLLGDSALYLCASSFKLAGVGRETQYFGPGTRLLVL.

The chain joins TRBV12-3 or TRBV12-4 to TRBJ2-3, with 9 bases identical to TRBD2. V lost 6 bases to trimming and J lost 3 bases; unmatched junction nucleotides: 10. The CDR3 covers 16 residues. The chain's CDR3 is CASRPSQREATDTQYF. CDR3 nucleotides: TGTGCCAGCAGACCCAGCCAGCGGGAGGCTACAGATACGCAGTATTTT.

The table lists this clonotype with a few counts. This chain joins TRBV5-1 and TRBJ2-7; the match to TRBD2 covers 7 bases. The V gene end was trimmed by 4 bases and the J gene end by 6 bases; junction bases not matched to a gene: 19. CDR3 size: 17 residues. CDR1 is SGHRS, CDR2 YFSETQ, per germline. CDR3 DNA: TGCGCCAGCAGCGTTCCGTGGGGGAGGGGCCCTCGTCGCGAGCAGTACTTC. As protein: CASSVPWGRGPRREQYF.

This chain uses TRBV9 with TRBJ2-2, with TRBD2 matching 9 bases. CDR3 length: 15 amino acids. Germline V gene sequence: CDR1 SGDLS, CDR2 YYNGEE. V trimming: 2 bases; J trimming: 2 bases; junction bases outside the gene matches: 1. The CDR3 sequence: CASSVSGSNTGELFF. In DNA, the CDR3 is TGTGCCAGCAGCGTTAGCGGGAGCAACACCGGGGAGCTGTTTTTT.

The chain carries TRBV30 and TRBJ1-1; possibly TRBD1 for D (5 bases). CDR1 and CDR2 (germline): GTSNPN, SVGIG (reference sequence). CDR3 length: 13 residues. The V end was cut by 3 bases, the J end by 3 bases, with 11 bases between. CDR3 nucleotides: TGTGCCTGGAGGGACACACAGTACACTGAAGCTTTCTTT. Translating it yields CAWRDTQYTEAFF.

This clonotype occurred many times. The V gene is TRBV20-1, the J gene TRBJ2-7; 10 positions match TRBD1. The germline V gene encodes CDR1 DFQATT and CDR2 SNEGSKA (reference sequence). Germline trimming cut 3 bases from V and 5 bases from J; bases unmatched to any gene: 7. The CDR3 runs 14 residues. The CDR3 spells CSARAGTGVNEQYF. CDR3 sequence (DNA): TGCAGTGCTAGGGCCGGGACAGGGGTGAACGAGCAGTACTTC.

The rearrangement uses TRBV5-6 and TRBJ1-2, with D possibly being TRBD1 (5 bases). The V gene's germline CDR1 is SGHDT and CDR2 YYEEEE. Trimming shortened V by 4 bases and J by 8 bases, and 18 bases separated the two germline ends. The CDR3 contains 14 residues. CDR3 nucleotide sequence: TGTGCCAGCAGCATCCAAAGGGCAGGGCTAGGCTACACCTTC. Its translation is CASSIQRAGLGYTF. The full variable domain, completed using reference TRBV5-6 and TRBJ1-2, is DAGVTQSPTHLIKTRGQQVTLRCSPKSGHDTVSWYQQALGQGPQFIFQYYEEEERQRGNFPDRFSGHQFPNYSSELNVNALLLGDSALYLCASSIQRAGLGYTFGSGTRLTVV.

This clonotype was seen a handful of times. This chain connects TRBV5-1 to TRBJ1-3; D is uncertain. Germline V gene data show CDR1 as SGHRS and CDR2 as YFSETQ. Deletions cut 0 bases from V and 0 bases from J, with 7 bases between. The CDR3 loop spans 15 amino acids. As DNA, the CDR3 is TGCGCCAGCAGCTTGGGTGATAGCTCTGGAAACACCATATATTTT. Protein product: CASSLGDSSGNTIYF. The full variable domain, with the rest looked up from reference TRBV5-1 and TRBJ1-3, is KAGVTQTPRYLIKTRGQQVTLSCSPISGHRSVSWYQQTPGQGLQFLFEYFSETQRNKGNFPGRFSGRQFSNSRSEMNVSTLELGDSALYLCASSLGDSSGNTIYFGEGSWLTVV.

This clonotype was observed a few times. The chain carries TRBV4-1 and TRBJ2-3, with no clear D. Trimming stripped 0 bases from V and 0 bases from J, with 10 bases between. This CDR3 comprises 16 residues. Germline loops: CDR1 MGHRA, CDR2 YSYEKL. CDR3 loop: CASSQDPPQSTDTQYF. In DNA, the CDR3 is TGCGCCAGCAGCCAAGATCCCCCACAGAGCACAGATACGCAGTATTTT.

This clonotype was seen only a few times. The CDR3 nucleotides are TGCGCCAGCAGTGATATGATGGCCTACAATGAGCAGTTCTTC. Translation: CASSDMMAYNEQFF. The chain couples TRBV10-2 to TRBJ2-1; no reliable D call. The CDR3 length is 14 residues. Germline-derived CDR1 and CDR2 are WSHSY and SAAADI. The V and J ends lost 3 bases and 2 bases respectively, with 8 bases between them.

The rearrangement links TRBV14 to TRBJ2-5, with D unclear. Germline CDR1 is SGHDN and CDR2 is FVKESK. The CDR3 length is 13 residues. Trimming pared 2 bases from V and 2 bases from J, leaving 6 bases between. CDR3: CASSQYLQETQYF. Written as DNA, the CDR3 is TGTGCCAGCAGCCAATACTTACAAGAGACCCAGTACTTC.

CDR3 protein: CASSLLLNLGFKETQYF. In DNA, the CDR3 is TGTGCCAGCAGCCTACTCTTGAACCTGGGCTTTAAAGAGACCCAGTACTTC. The rearrangement links TRBV7-8 to TRBJ2-5, with D uncertain. Trimming cost V 5 bases and J 3 bases, with 22 bases left between them. Germline CDR1 and CDR2: SGHVS and FQNEAQ. CDR3 length equals 17 residues. Full variable domain (outside the CDR3, taken from reference TRBV7-8 and TRBJ2-5): GAGVSQSPRYKVAKRGQDVALRCDPISGHVSLFWYQQALGQGPEFLTYFQNEAQLDKSGLPSDRFFAERPEGSVSTLKIQRTQQEDSAVYLCASSLLLNLGFKETQYFGPGTRLLVL.